This T cell receptor beta chain was identified during a study of PD-1 blockade in mismatch repair-deficient tumors (dated by TCRdb to the late 2010s). For the study in its entirety: Between September 2013 and 2016, 86 consecutive patients with about 11 mismatch repair-deficient cancer types, all previously treated and progressing, were enrolled in the trial. Tumor-associated T cell clones in the peripheral blood of patients responding to PD-1 blockade were tracked using deep sequencing of TCR CDR3 regions.

Mismatch repair deficiency in every enrolled patient was established by polymerase chain reaction or immunohistochemistry. TCR sequencing was performed for a few patients who responded to pembrolizumab therapy. The phase II trial prospectively evaluated PD-1 blockade with pembrolizumab in advanced mismatch repair-deficient cancers, independent of tissue of origin. Peripheral blood T cell samples were gathered serially, both before PD-1 blockade started and at multiple time points afterward. Blood sampling time points were reported as weeks after the first dose of pembrolizumab. Note on this clone: This receptor's antigen is unknown. No much larger clone is present one base from it, and per-base qualities are unavailable.

The library was prepared using the immunoSEQ multiplex PCR assay. TCRdb limited this immuneACCESS table to in-frame rearrangements with V and J called. A share of clones is missing; checked studies link under half to unresolved V genes, and the rest is unexplained. The sample contains some 130,000 clones, 88% of them found a single time. The ten top clones hold about 11% of the sample. Summary of the overall study and its limitations: Tumor-resident clones, often undetectable in blood before treatment, expanded rapidly after pembrolizumab and then contracted, generally before radiologic responses.

V sheds 1 base and J sheds 6 bases, leaving 7 bases between their ends. Spanning cysteine to phenylalanine, the CDR3 consists of 12 amino acids. Of the read, only the CDR3 DNA is kept; its 36 bases are in frame from base 1. Reading the germline V gene gives CDR1 MGHRA and CDR2 YSYEKL. The rearranged segments are TRBV4-1 and TRBJ2-7; the D gene is not confidently resolved. Sequencing used peripheral blood, obtained about 17 months after starting pembrolizumab. The TCR was taken from an adult with mismatch repair-deficient cancer. The CDR3 has the sequence CASSQGGVEQYF. The DNA sequence follows: TGCGCCAGCAGCCAAGGTGGGGTCGAGCAGTACTTC.